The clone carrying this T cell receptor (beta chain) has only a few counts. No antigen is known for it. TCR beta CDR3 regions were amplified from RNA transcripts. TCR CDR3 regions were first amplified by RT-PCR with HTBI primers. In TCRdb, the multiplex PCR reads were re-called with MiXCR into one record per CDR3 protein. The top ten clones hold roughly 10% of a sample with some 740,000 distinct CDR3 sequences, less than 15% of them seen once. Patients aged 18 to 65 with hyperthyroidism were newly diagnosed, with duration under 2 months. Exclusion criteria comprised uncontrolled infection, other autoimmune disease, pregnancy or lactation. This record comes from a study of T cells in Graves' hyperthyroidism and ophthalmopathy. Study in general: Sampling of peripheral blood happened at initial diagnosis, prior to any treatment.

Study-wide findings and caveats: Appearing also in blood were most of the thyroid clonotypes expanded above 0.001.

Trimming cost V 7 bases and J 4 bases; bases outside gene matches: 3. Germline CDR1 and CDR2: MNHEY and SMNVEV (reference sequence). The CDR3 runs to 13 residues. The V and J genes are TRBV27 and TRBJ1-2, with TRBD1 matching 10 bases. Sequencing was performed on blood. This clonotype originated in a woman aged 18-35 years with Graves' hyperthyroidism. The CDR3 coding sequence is TGTGCCAGCATGAGACAGGGGGCCTATGGCTACACCTTC. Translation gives CASMRQGAYGYTF.